A selection of T cell receptor beta chains follows, all from one sample in a study of CD8 T cells in Susac syndrome. TCRdb re-called the immunoSEQ multiplex PCR reads through MiXCR, storing one row per CDR3 protein. Here the sample spans 150,000 to 180,000 distinct CDR3 sequences, around 96% being singletons. Sample: CD8+ T cells from PBMCs. These receptors were collected from a human donor with multiple sclerosis. Both conserved end residues are part of each CDR3. Each record gives: J gene, V gene, D gene, clone size, CDR3 protein, CDR3 DNA. A D gene is named only where the DNA matches it firmly. Expanded clones are given a class, and other clones once, few, many or no size at all.

>TRBJ2-7|TRBV3-1|TRBD2|.
CASSGREGSYEQYF
TGTGCCAGCTCGGGACGGGAGGGCTCCTACGAGCAGTACTTC
>TRBJ1-5|TRBV20-1|.|.
CSARGGNSNQPQHF
TGCAGTGCCAGGGGAGGCAACAGCAATCAGCCCCAGCATTTT
>TRBJ2-3|TRBV9|.|once
CASSVDSGTDTQYF
TGTGCCAGCAGCGTAGACTCCGGCACAGATACGCAGTATTTT
>TRBJ2-5|TRBV2|.|once
CASNRPSVQETQYF
TGTGCCAGTAACCGACCCTCAGTGCAAGAGACCCAGTACTTC
>TRBJ1-5|TRBV27|.|once
CASSGRDRDQPQHF
TGTGCCAGCAGTGGGCGGGACCGCGATCAGCCCCAGCATTTT
>TRBJ2-3|TRBV12-3/TRBV12-4|TRBD2|.
CASSGGASGTSPTDTQYF
TGTGCCAGCAGTGGTGGTGCTAGCGGGACTTCCCCCACAGATACGCAGTATTTT
>TRBJ1-2|TRBV15|.|.
CATGGDGYTF
TGTGCCACCGGAGGGGATGGCTACACCTTC
>TRBJ1-5|TRBV13|.|.
CASSLGGLGQPQHF
TGTGCCAGCAGCTTAGGGGGCCTGGGGCAGCCCCAGCATTTT
>TRBJ2-7|TRBV7-9|TRBD1|.
CASSLGDRGNYEQYF
TGTGCCAGCAGCTTAGGGGACAGGGGAAACTACGAGCAGTACTTC
>TRBJ2-2|TRBV7-9|.|.
CASSWSGELFF
TGTGCCAGCAGCTGGTCCGGGGAGCTGTTTTTT
>TRBJ2-2|TRBV12-3/TRBV12-4|.|.
CASGYTGELFF
TGTGCCAGCGGCTACACCGGGGAGCTGTTTTTT
>TRBJ2-3|TRBV27|.|few
CASRKTDTQYF
TGTGCCAGCAGGAAGACAGATACGCAGTATTTT
>TRBJ2-2|TRBV24-1|.|.
CATSDFAGQNTGELFF
TGTGCCACCAGTGATTTCGCAGGACAGAACACCGGGGAGCTGTTTTTT
>TRBJ2-2|TRBV27|TRBD1|once
CASSGDRDRGPGELFF
TGTGCCAGCAGTGGGGATAGGGACAGGGGGCCAGGGGAGCTGTTTTTT
>TRBJ2-5|TRBV10-3|.|.
CAISEKLAETQYF
TGTGCCATCAGTGAGAAGCTGGCAGAGACCCAGTACTTC
>TRBJ2-7|TRBV6-6|.|.
CASSVGGGLSYEQYF
TGTGCCAGCAGTGTTGGGGGTGGCCTCTCCTACGAGCAGTACTTC
>TRBJ2-5|TRBV12-3/TRBV12-4|.|.
CASSLLSGPETQYF
TGTGCCAGCAGTTTACTTTCGGGTCCGGAGACCCAGTACTTC
>TRBJ1-4|TRBV9|.|once
CASSVGGGTHEKLFF
TGTGCCAGCAGCGTAGGCGGGGGTACTCATGAAAAACTGTTTTTT
>TRBJ2-1|TRBV7-3|.|.
CASSLTGGLLDEQFF
TGTGCCAGCAGCTTAACGGGTGGCCTCCTCGATGAGCAGTTCTTC
>TRBJ2-1|TRBV5-6|.|once
CASSQGGGPEQFF
TGTGCCAGCAGCCAAGGAGGGGGCCCCGAGCAGTTCTTC
>TRBJ1-2|TRBV9|TRBD1|.
CASSGDRGADYGYTF
TGTGCCAGCAGCGGGGACAGGGGCGCGGACTATGGCTACACCTTC
>TRBJ1-1|TRBV6-2/TRBV6-3|.|.
CASSHLRQTEAFF
TGTGCCAGCAGTCATCTTCGGCAGACTGAAGCTTTCTTT
>TRBJ2-7|TRBV9|.|.
CASSPYGDPTSHEQYF
TGTGCCAGCAGCCCCTACGGGGATCCCACATCCCACGAGCAGTACTTC
>TRBJ1-1|TRBV27|.|.
CANSVGMNTEAFF
TGTGCCAACAGTGTAGGGATGAACACTGAAGCTTTCTTT
>TRBJ2-5|TRBV5-6|TRBD1|.
CASSAGQGGETQYF
TGTGCCAGCAGCGCGGGACAGGGAGGAGAGACCCAGTACTTC
>TRBJ1-2|TRBV19|TRBD1|.
CASRPTPTGVNGYTF
TGTGCCAGTAGACCAACCCCAACAGGGGTCAATGGCTACACCTTC
>TRBJ2-4|TRBV7-9|.|few
CASSQRPRGKNIQYF
TGTGCCAGCAGCCAGCGCCCCCGGGGGAAAAACATTCAGTACTTC
>TRBJ1-1|TRBV7-8|.|.
CASSLSVYGTEAFF
TGTGCCAGCAGCTTATCAGTTTACGGGACTGAAGCTTTCTTT
>TRBJ1-2|TRBV24-1|TRBD1|.
CATSGPGQGNYGYTF
TGTGCCACCAGTGGACCGGGACAGGGCAACTATGGCTACACCTTC
>TRBJ2-7|TRBV9|.|.
CASSAQGNNNEQYF
TGTGCCAGCAGCGCCCAGGGAAATAACAACGAGCAGTACTTC
>TRBJ2-3|TRBV20-1|.|once
CSASTQRGTDTQYF
TGCAGTGCCTCGACCCAGAGAGGCACAGATACGCAGTATTTT
>TRBJ2-3|TRBV9|.|.
CASSVRDEAAYTDTQYF
TGTGCCAGCAGCGTCCGTGATGAGGCGGCATACACAGATACGCAGTATTTT
>TRBJ1-1|TRBV20-1|.|.
CSARALLDPGVNTEAFF
TGCAGTGCTAGAGCCCTACTTGACCCAGGGGTGAACACTGAAGCTTTCTTT
>TRBJ2-7|TRBV7-9|TRBD1|.
CASSPSNRGSYEQYF
TGTGCCAGCAGCCCAAGTAACAGGGGATCCTACGAGCAGTACTTC
>TRBJ2-1|TRBV27|.|.
CASGLGTMQFF
TGTGCCAGCGGTCTGGGAACTATGCAGTTCTTC
>TRBJ2-7|TRBV20-1|.|once
CSALPPQGWYEQYF
TGCAGTGCCCTCCCCCCACAGGGCTGGTACGAGCAGTACTTC
>TRBJ1-2|TRBV5-1|.|.
CASSFRRETDGYTF
TGCGCCAGCAGCTTCCGACGGGAGACAGACGGCTACACCTTC
>TRBJ1-3|TRBV4-1|TRBD1|once
CASSQETGGYTIYF
TGCGCCAGCAGCCAAGAGACAGGGGGATACACCATATATTTT
>TRBJ2-5|TRBV2|.|.
CASSGGPETQYF
TGTGCCAGCAGTGGAGGGCCGGAGACCCAGTACTTC
>TRBJ1-2|TRBV9|.|.
CASSPWDFGEDDYGYTF
TGTGCCAGCAGCCCCTGGGATTTTGGCGAGGACGACTATGGCTACACCTTC
>TRBJ2-1|TRBV28|.|.
CASSLWVENPYNEQFF
TGTGCCAGCAGTTTATGGGTGGAGAATCCCTACAATGAGCAGTTCTTC
>TRBJ2-5|TRBV19|TRBD1|.
CASSLSDRYQETQYF
TGTGCCAGTAGTCTCTCGGACAGGTACCAAGAGACCCAGTACTTC
>TRBJ1-5|TRBV4-3|.|.
CASSQDAQGYQPQHF
TGCGCCAGCAGCCAAGATGCCCAGGGCTATCAGCCCCAGCATTTT
>TRBJ2-4|TRBV30|.|.
CAWSPGEAKNIQYF
TGTGCCTGGAGCCCTGGGGAGGCCAAAAACATTCAGTACTTC
>TRBJ2-7|TRBV29-1|.|once
CSVEEGLGTYEQYF
TGCAGCGTTGAAGAAGGGCTGGGGACCTACGAGCAGTACTTC
>TRBJ2-5|TRBV29-1|.|.
CSVDRDRGAETQYF
TGCAGCGTTGATAGAGATCGGGGGGCCGAGACCCAGTACTTC
>TRBJ1-2|TRBV20-1|.|.
CSARRESSNYGYTF
TGCAGTGCTAGGAGGGAATCATCTAACTATGGCTACACCTTC
>TRBJ2-1|TRBV5-1|.|.
CASSVRHEQFF
TGCGCCAGCAGCGTACGGCATGAGCAGTTCTTC
>TRBJ2-6|TRBV3-1|.|.
CASSQVSAEAGANVLTF
TGTGCCAGCAGCCAAGTTTCCGCGGAAGCTGGGGCCAACGTCCTGACTTTC
>TRBJ2-7|TRBV20-1|.|.
CSARGGGRIEQYF
TGCAGTGCGCGGGGAGGGGGACGTATCGAGCAGTACTTC
>TRBJ2-1|TRBV15|.|.
CATSRDDGGRNEQFF
TGTGCCACCAGCAGAGATGACGGGGGGCGGAATGAGCAGTTCTTC
>TRBJ2-5|TRBV7-2|TRBD1|.
CASSPDRQETQYF
TGTGCCAGCAGCCCGGACAGGCAAGAGACCCAGTACTTC